The rows below give T cell receptor beta chains drawn from one sample of a study of cytomegalovirus exposure and HLA in healthy donors. Clones were read by immunoSEQ multiplex PCR, and TCRdb kept only the in-frame ones, dropping some. The sample yields some 170,000 clones, approximately 87% seen once. Specimen: PBMCs. The origin of the receptors is a woman in her twenties or thirties in good health and CMV-seronegative. CDR3s include the opening cysteine and the closing phenylalanine or tryptophan. The D gene is left open where the match is weak. A row's size may be missing; if present it is once, few, many or a size class.

j_gene: TRBJ2-7
abundance: NA
len: 17
d_gene: NA
v_gene: TRBV6-1
CDR3aa: CASSEADWPHRADEQYF
CDR3nt: TGTGCCAGCAGTGAAGCGGATTGGCCTCACAGGGCCGACGAGCAGTACTTC

j_gene: TRBJ2-2
abundance: NA
len: 11
d_gene: TRBD2
v_gene: TRBV30
CDR3aa: CASSGVWELFF
CDR3nt: TGTGCCTCTAGCGGGGTATGGGAGCTGTTTTTT

j_gene: TRBJ2-3
abundance: NA
len: 16
d_gene: TRBD2
v_gene: TRBV30
CDR3aa: CAWSAGTSGGTDTQYF
CDR3nt: TGTGCCTGGAGTGCAGGGACTAGCGGGGGGACAGATACGCAGTATTTT

j_gene: TRBJ2-2
abundance: few
len: 14
d_gene: NA
v_gene: TRBV25-1
CDR3aa: CASSGDSYTGELFF
CDR3nt: TGTGCCAGCAGTGGCGACAGCTACACCGGGGAGCTGTTTTTT

j_gene: TRBJ2-2
abundance: NA
len: 15
d_gene: TRBD1
v_gene: TRBV27
CDR3aa: CASSSQGAYGGELFF
CDR3nt: TGTGCCAGCAGTTCCCAGGGGGCATATGGCGGGGAGCTGTTTTTT

j_gene: TRBJ2-5
abundance: NA
len: 14
d_gene: TRBD2
v_gene: TRBV9
CDR3aa: CASSVGGGKETQYF
CDR3nt: TGTGCCAGCAGCGTAGGGGGGGGAAAAGAGACCCAGTACTTC

j_gene: TRBJ1-5
abundance: NA
len: 16
d_gene: NA
v_gene: TRBV19
CDR3aa: CASSISAQRSNQPQHF
CDR3nt: TGTGCCAGTAGTATTTCGGCACAGCGGAGCAATCAGCCCCAGCATTTT

j_gene: TRBJ2-5
abundance: NA
len: 15
d_gene: NA
v_gene: TRBV7-6
CDR3aa: CASSLSGGPRSTQYF
CDR3nt: TGTGCCAGCAGCTTATCAGGGGGGCCTCGGTCCACCCAGTACTTC

j_gene: TRBJ2-5
abundance: NA
len: 15
d_gene: NA
v_gene: TRBV21-1
CDR3aa: CASNKKDRGGETQYF
CDR3nt: TGTGCCAGCAACAAAAAGGACAGGGGAGGTGAGACCCAGTACTTC

j_gene: TRBJ2-7
abundance: NA
len: 14
d_gene: NA
v_gene: TRBV9
CDR3aa: CASSVDPSVYEQYF
CDR3nt: TGTGCCAGCAGCGTAGATCCTAGCGTGTACGAGCAGTACTTC

j_gene: TRBJ2-7
abundance: NA
len: 16
d_gene: NA
v_gene: TRBV4-3
CDR3aa: CASSQDSSGTIYEQYF
CDR3nt: TGCGCCAGCAGCCAAGATTCTTCCGGGACAATCTACGAGCAGTACTTC

j_gene: TRBJ2-3
abundance: NA
len: 15
d_gene: TRBD1
v_gene: TRBV2
CDR3aa: CASSGQGATTDTQYF
CDR3nt: TGTGCCAGCAGCGGACAGGGGGCAACCACAGATACGCAGTATTTT

j_gene: TRBJ1-5
abundance: NA
len: 14
d_gene: NA
v_gene: TRBV2
CDR3aa: CARSGAGVDQPQHF
CDR3nt: TGTGCCCGTTCTGGGGCGGGGGTCGATCAGCCCCAGCATTTT

j_gene: TRBJ1-5
abundance: NA
len: 13
d_gene: NA
v_gene: TRBV2
CDR3aa: CASNQYSNQPQHF
CDR3nt: TGTGCCAGCAACCAGTATAGCAATCAGCCCCAGCATTTT

j_gene: TRBJ2-7
abundance: NA
len: 16
d_gene: TRBD1
v_gene: TRBV10-3
CDR3aa: CAISESSTGGSYEQYF
CDR3nt: TGTGCCATCAGTGAGTCGTCGACAGGGGGTTCCTACGAGCAGTACTTC

j_gene: TRBJ2-3
abundance: NA
len: 16
d_gene: TRBD2
v_gene: TRBV2
CDR3aa: CASSASRLASTDTQYF
CDR3nt: TGTGCCAGCAGTGCAAGTCGACTAGCGAGCACAGATACGCAGTATTTT

j_gene: TRBJ2-3
abundance: NA
len: 13
d_gene: NA
v_gene: TRBV6-5
CDR3aa: CASSYSRSDTQYF
CDR3nt: TGTGCCAGCAGTTACTCGAGGTCAGATACGCAGTATTTT

j_gene: TRBJ2-3
abundance: NA
len: 18
d_gene: NA
v_gene: TRBV9
CDR3aa: CASSVVSSEAVRFVEQYF
CDR3nt: TGTGCCAGCAGCGTAGTATCTTCGGAGGCTGTGCGTTTTGTTGAGCAGTATTTT

j_gene: TRBJ1-1
abundance: once
len: 15
d_gene: TRBD1
v_gene: TRBV7-9
CDR3aa: CASSPTGGENTEAFF
CDR3nt: TGTGCCAGCAGCCCGACAGGGGGTGAGAACACTGAAGCTTTCTTT

j_gene: TRBJ2-1
abundance: NA
len: 16
d_gene: TRBD2
v_gene: TRBV7-8
CDR3aa: CASSLGLAGGHNEQFF
CDR3nt: TGTGCCAGCAGCCTTGGACTAGCGGGGGGTCACAATGAGCAGTTCTTC

j_gene: TRBJ2-1
abundance: NA
len: 16
d_gene: NA
v_gene: TRBV11-2
CDR3aa: CASSADRFSPYNEQFF
CDR3nt: TGTGCCAGCAGCGCAGACAGGTTTTCCCCGTACAATGAGCAGTTCTTC

j_gene: TRBJ1-2
abundance: NA
len: 13
d_gene: NA
v_gene: TRBV7-9
CDR3aa: CAIDQGTNYGYTF
CDR3nt: TGTGCCATAGATCAGGGAACTAACTATGGCTACACCTTC

j_gene: TRBJ2-1
abundance: NA
len: 15
d_gene: TRBD1
v_gene: TRBV6-1
CDR3aa: CASSEWTGGNNEQFF
CDR3nt: TGTGCCAGCAGTGAATGGACAGGCGGAAACAATGAGCAGTTCTTC

j_gene: TRBJ2-2
abundance: NA
len: 13
d_gene: NA
v_gene: TRBV6-6
CDR3aa: CASSQGIGGELFF
CDR3nt: TGTGCCAGCAGCCAGGGGATAGGCGGGGAGCTGTTTTTT

j_gene: TRBJ1-2
abundance: NA
len: 15
d_gene: NA
v_gene: TRBV19
CDR3aa: CASSFRLPLNYGYTF
CDR3nt: TGTGCCAGTAGTTTCCGTCTACCACTTAACTATGGCTACACCTTC

j_gene: TRBJ2-7
abundance: NA
len: 14
d_gene: TRBD1
v_gene: TRBV7-6
CDR3aa: CASSFRDSSYEQYF
CDR3nt: TGTGCCAGCAGCTTCCGGGACAGCTCCTACGAGCAGTACTTC

j_gene: TRBJ2-7
abundance: NA
len: 14
d_gene: TRBD2
v_gene: TRBV2
CDR3aa: CASIVPSGNYEQYF
CDR3nt: TGTGCCAGCATCGTTCCTAGCGGGAACTACGAGCAGTACTTC

j_gene: TRBJ1-6
abundance: NA
len: 15
d_gene: NA
v_gene: TRBV11-2
CDR3aa: CASRIQPGDNSPLHF
CDR3nt: TGTGCCAGCAGAATTCAACCGGGGGATAATTCACCCCTCCACTTT

j_gene: TRBJ1-6
abundance: few
len: 15
d_gene: NA
v_gene: TRBV30
CDR3aa: CAWSVMTDVNSPLHF
CDR3nt: TGTGCCTGGAGTGTTATGACAGACGTTAATTCACCCCTCCACTTT

j_gene: TRBJ1-2
abundance: NA
len: 16
d_gene: TRBD1
v_gene: TRBV7-9
CDR3aa: CASSIVGTGALLGYTF
CDR3nt: TGTGCCAGCAGCATAGTCGGGACAGGGGCGTTGTTGGGCTACACCTTC

j_gene: TRBJ2-7
abundance: NA
len: 16
d_gene: NA
v_gene: TRBV7-9
CDR3aa: CASSETSGTETYEQYF
CDR3nt: TGTGCCAGCAGTGAAACATCCGGGACTGAAACCTACGAGCAGTACTTC

j_gene: TRBJ1-2
abundance: NA
len: 11
d_gene: NA
v_gene: TRBV7-2
CDR3aa: CASSFDYGYTF
CDR3nt: TGTGCCAGCAGCTTCGACTATGGCTACACCTTC

j_gene: TRBJ2-3
abundance: NA
len: 12
d_gene: TRBD1
v_gene: TRBV15
CDR3aa: CAIDRGTDTQYF
CDR3nt: TGTGCCATCGACAGGGGCACAGATACGCAGTATTTT

j_gene: TRBJ1-5
abundance: NA
len: 15
d_gene: NA
v_gene: TRBV4-1
CDR3aa: CASSGPGGQDQPQHF
CDR3nt: TGCGCCAGCAGCGGACCGGGGGGGCAGGATCAGCCCCAGCATTTT

j_gene: TRBJ2-3
abundance: NA
len: 17
d_gene: TRBD2
v_gene: TRBV2
CDR3aa: CASSEAGSGGLTDTQYF
CDR3nt: TGTGCCAGCAGTGAAGCCGGTAGCGGGGGGCTCACAGATACGCAGTATTTT

j_gene: TRBJ2-5
abundance: NA
len: 15
d_gene: NA
v_gene: TRBV5-1
CDR3aa: CASSPAAGMGETQYF
CDR3nt: TGCGCCAGCAGCCCGGCGGCAGGGATGGGGGAGACCCAGTACTTC

j_gene: TRBJ2-7
abundance: NA
len: 18
d_gene: NA
v_gene: TRBV5-1
CDR3aa: CASSLGLLGQPSSYEQYF
CDR3nt: TGCGCCAGCAGCTTGGGCCTCTTAGGACAGCCCAGCTCCTACGAGCAGTACTTC

j_gene: TRBJ2-7
abundance: NA
len: 14
d_gene: TRBD1
v_gene: TRBV2
CDR3aa: CASSEAGQGREQYF
CDR3nt: TGTGCCAGCAGTGAAGCAGGACAGGGCCGCGAGCAGTACTTC

j_gene: TRBJ2-7
abundance: NA
len: 13
d_gene: NA
v_gene: TRBV6-5
CDR3aa: CASSRDRTYEQYF
CDR3nt: TGTGCCAGCAGTCGAGACAGGACCTACGAGCAGTACTTC

j_gene: TRBJ1-2
abundance: few
len: 16
d_gene: NA
v_gene: TRBV7-9
CDR3aa: CASSLLVSESSYGYTF
CDR3nt: TGTGCCAGCAGCTTACTCGTTAGTGAATCGAGCTATGGCTACACCTTC

j_gene: TRBJ2-1
abundance: NA
len: 16
d_gene: TRBD2
v_gene: TRBV27
CDR3aa: CASSYELAGAVNEQFF
CDR3nt: TGTGCCAGCAGCTATGAACTAGCGGGGGCTGTGAATGAGCAGTTCTTC

j_gene: TRBJ2-1
abundance: NA
len: 19
d_gene: NA
v_gene: TRBV18
CDR3aa: CASSPPIGGKSFSYNEQFF
CDR3nt: TGTGCCAGCTCACCACCCATAGGAGGGAAATCATTCTCCTACAATGAGCAGTTCTTC

j_gene: TRBJ1-6
abundance: few
len: 14
d_gene: NA
v_gene: TRBV6-5
CDR3aa: CASSSITGGSPLHF
CDR3nt: TGTGCCAGCAGTTCTATTACGGGGGGATCACCCCTCCACTTT

j_gene: TRBJ1-1
abundance: once
len: 15
d_gene: NA
v_gene: TRBV6-4
CDR3aa: CASSGNGHTNTEAFF
CDR3nt: TGTGCCAGCAGCGGTAACGGACACACCAACACTGAAGCTTTCTTT

j_gene: TRBJ2-6
abundance: NA
len: 18
d_gene: TRBD2
v_gene: TRBV9
CDR3aa: CASSVVGWGGDGANVLTF
CDR3nt: TGTGCCAGCAGCGTAGTGGGGTGGGGAGGGGATGGGGCCAACGTCCTGACTTTC

j_gene: TRBJ1-5
abundance: once
len: 14
d_gene: TRBD1
v_gene: TRBV6-1
CDR3aa: CASSAGDSNQPQHF
CDR3nt: TGTGCCAGCAGTGCGGGGGACAGTAATCAGCCCCAGCATTTT

j_gene: TRBJ1-2
abundance: NA
len: 16
d_gene: TRBD1
v_gene: TRBV10-3
CDR3aa: CAISEPDRGRRYGYTF
CDR3nt: TGTGCCATCAGTGAGCCGGACAGGGGGCGAAGGTATGGCTACACCTTC

j_gene: TRBJ1-2
abundance: NA
len: 16
d_gene: NA
v_gene: TRBV29-1
CDR3aa: CSVGLGAKENEYGYTF
CDR3nt: TGCAGCGTTGGTCTGGGGGCTAAGGAAAACGAATATGGCTACACCTTC

j_gene: TRBJ2-6
abundance: NA
len: 14
d_gene: NA
v_gene: TRBV2
CDR3aa: CASGWSSGANVLTF
CDR3nt: TGTGCCAGCGGTTGGAGCTCTGGGGCCAACGTCCTGACTTTC

j_gene: TRBJ1-3
abundance: few
len: 16
d_gene: NA
v_gene: TRBV7-6
CDR3aa: CASSLVAGLTGNTIYF
CDR3nt: TGTGCCAGCAGCTTAGTCGCAGGGCTGACTGGAAACACCATATATTTT

j_gene: TRBJ2-7
abundance: NA
len: 15
d_gene: NA
v_gene: TRBV19
CDR3aa: CASSIEEGTGYEQYF
CDR3nt: TGTGCCAGTAGTATAGAGGAGGGGACCGGCTACGAGCAGTACTTC

j_gene: TRBJ2-1
abundance: NA
len: 15
d_gene: TRBD1
v_gene: TRBV9
CDR3aa: CASSVLARGPGEQFF
CDR3nt: TGTGCCAGCAGCGTCCTAGCAAGGGGGCCCGGTGAGCAGTTCTTC

j_gene: TRBJ2-3
abundance: once
len: 14
d_gene: TRBD2
v_gene: TRBV7-6
CDR3aa: CASSSLAGGDTQYF
CDR3nt: TGTGCCAGCAGCTCCTTAGCGGGGGGAGATACGCAGTATTTT

j_gene: TRBJ1-2
abundance: NA
len: 15
d_gene: TRBD1
v_gene: TRBV5-6
CDR3aa: CASSLDEDRVYGYTF
CDR3nt: TGTGCCAGCAGCTTGGACGAGGACAGGGTCTATGGCTACACCTTC

j_gene: TRBJ1-4
abundance: NA
len: 14
d_gene: NA
v_gene: TRBV6-5
CDR3aa: CASRHTGSDEKLFF
CDR3nt: TGTGCCAGCAGACACACAGGGTCGGATGAAAAACTGTTTTTT

j_gene: TRBJ2-3
abundance: NA
len: 12
d_gene: NA
v_gene: TRBV25-1
CDR3aa: CASNRETDTQYF
CDR3nt: TGTGCCAGCAACAGGGAAACAGATACGCAGTATTTT